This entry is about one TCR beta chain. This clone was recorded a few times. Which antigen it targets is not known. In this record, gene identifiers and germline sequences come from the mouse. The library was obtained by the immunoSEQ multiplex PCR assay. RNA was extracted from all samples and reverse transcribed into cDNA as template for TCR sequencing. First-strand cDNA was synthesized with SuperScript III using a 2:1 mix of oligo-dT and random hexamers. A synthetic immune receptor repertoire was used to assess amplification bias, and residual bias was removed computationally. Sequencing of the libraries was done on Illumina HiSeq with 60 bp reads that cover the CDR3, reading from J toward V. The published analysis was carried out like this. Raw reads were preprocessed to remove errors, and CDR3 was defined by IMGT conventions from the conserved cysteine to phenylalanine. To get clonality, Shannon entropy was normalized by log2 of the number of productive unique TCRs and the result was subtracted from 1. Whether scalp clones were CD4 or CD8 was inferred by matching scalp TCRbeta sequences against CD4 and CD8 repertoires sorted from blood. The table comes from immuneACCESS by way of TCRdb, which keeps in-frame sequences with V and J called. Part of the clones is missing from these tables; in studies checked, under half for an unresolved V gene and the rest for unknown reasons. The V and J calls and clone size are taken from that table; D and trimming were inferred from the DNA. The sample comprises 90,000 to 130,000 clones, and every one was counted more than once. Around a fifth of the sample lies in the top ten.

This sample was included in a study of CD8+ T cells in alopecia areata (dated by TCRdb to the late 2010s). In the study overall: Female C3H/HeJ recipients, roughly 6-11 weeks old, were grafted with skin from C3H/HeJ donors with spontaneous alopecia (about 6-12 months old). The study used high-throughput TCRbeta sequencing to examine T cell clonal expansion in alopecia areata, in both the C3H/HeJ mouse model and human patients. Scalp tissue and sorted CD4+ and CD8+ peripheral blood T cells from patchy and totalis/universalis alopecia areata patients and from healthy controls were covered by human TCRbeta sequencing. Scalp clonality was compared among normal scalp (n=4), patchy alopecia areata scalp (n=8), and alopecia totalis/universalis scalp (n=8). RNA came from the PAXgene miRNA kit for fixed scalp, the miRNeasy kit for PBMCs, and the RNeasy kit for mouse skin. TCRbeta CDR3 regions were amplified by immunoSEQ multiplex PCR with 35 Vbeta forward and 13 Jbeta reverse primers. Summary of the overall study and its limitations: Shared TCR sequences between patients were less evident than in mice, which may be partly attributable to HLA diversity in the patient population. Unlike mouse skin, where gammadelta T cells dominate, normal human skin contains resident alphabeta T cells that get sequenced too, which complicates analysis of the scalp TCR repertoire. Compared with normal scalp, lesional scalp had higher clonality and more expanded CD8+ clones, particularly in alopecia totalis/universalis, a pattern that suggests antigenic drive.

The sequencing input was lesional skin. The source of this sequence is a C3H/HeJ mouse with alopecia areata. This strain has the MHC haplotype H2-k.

CDR3 loop: CASSPDWGNTLYF. The covered CDR3 bases are TGTGCCAGCAGTCCGGACTGGGGAAAC. The chain joins TRBV13-1 to TRBJ2-4; 9 of the junction bases match TRBD2. The read ends 4 residues shy of where the CDR3 ends; the end is completed using the germline J gene. Inclusive of the bounding cysteine and phenylalanine, the CDR3 is 13 residues long. The DNA covers only part of the CDR3, 27 bases in frame from base 1. The germline V gene sets CDR1 to NSHNY and CDR2 to SYGAGN.